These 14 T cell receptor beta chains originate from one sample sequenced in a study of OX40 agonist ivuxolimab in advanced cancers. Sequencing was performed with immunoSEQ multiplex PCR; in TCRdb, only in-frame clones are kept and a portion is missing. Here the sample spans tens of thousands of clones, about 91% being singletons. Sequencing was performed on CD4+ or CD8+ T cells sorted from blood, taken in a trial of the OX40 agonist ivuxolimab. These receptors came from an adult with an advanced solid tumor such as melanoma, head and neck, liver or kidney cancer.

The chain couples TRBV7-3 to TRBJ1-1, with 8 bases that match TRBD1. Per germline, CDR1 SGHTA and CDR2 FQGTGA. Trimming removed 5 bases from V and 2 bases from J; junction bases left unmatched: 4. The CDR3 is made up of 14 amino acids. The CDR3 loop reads CASSKTGVNTEAFF. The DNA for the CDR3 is TGTGCCAGCAGCAAGACAGGGGTCAACACTGAAGCTTTCTTT.

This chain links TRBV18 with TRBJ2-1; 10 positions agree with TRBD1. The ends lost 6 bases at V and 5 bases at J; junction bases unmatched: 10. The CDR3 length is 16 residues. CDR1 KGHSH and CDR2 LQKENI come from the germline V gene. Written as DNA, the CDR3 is TGTGCCAGCTCCCCTATGACAGGACAGGGGGACAATGAGCAGTTCTTC. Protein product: CASSPMTGQGDNEQFF.

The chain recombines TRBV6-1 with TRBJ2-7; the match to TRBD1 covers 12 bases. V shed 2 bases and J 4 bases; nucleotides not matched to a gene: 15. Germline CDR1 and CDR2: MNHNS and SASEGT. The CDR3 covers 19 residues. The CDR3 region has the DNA TGTGCCAGCAGTGAAAGGGCCTGGGGACAGGGGGCTTCCTCATACGAGCAGTACTTC. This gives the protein CASSERAWGQGASSYEQYF.

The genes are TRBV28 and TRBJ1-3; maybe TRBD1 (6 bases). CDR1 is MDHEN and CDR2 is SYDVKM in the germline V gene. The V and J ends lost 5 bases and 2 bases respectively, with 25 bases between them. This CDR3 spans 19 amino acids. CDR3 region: CASSLHPPYVTGTGNTIYF. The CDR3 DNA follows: TGTGCCAGCAGTCTACACCCGCCCTATGTTACAGGGACTGGAAACACCATATATTTT.

The CDR3 region is CASSVDDRSYEQYF. Here the CDR3 DNA reads TGTGCCAGCAGCGTAGATGACAGGTCCTACGAGCAGTACTTC. The chain carries TRBV9 and TRBJ2-7; possibly TRBD1 for D (6 bases). CDR3 length: 14 amino acids. Trimming took off 0 bases at V and 1 base at J, with 8 bases between the two ends. The V gene's germline CDR1 is SGDLS and CDR2 YYNGEE.

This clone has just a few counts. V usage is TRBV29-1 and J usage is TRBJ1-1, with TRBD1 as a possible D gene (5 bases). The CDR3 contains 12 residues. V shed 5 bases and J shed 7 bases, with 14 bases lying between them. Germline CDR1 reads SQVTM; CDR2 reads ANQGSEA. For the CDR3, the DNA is TGCAGCGTTAAGCAGGGCGTGTATGAAGCTTTCTTT. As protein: CSVKQGVYEAFF. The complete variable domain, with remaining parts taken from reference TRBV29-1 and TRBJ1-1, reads SAVISQKPSRDICQRGTSLTIQCQVDSQVTMMFWYRQQPGQSLTLIATANQGSEATYESGFVIDKFPISRPNLTFSTLTVSNMSPEDSSIYLCSVKQGVYEAFFGQGTRLTVV.

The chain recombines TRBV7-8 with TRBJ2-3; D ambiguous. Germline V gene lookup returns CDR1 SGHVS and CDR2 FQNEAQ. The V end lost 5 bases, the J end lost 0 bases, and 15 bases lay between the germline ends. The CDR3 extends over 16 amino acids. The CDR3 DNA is TGTGCCAGCAGCCACCTCACTTCGACTAGCACAGATACGCAGTATTTT. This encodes CASSHLTSTSTDTQYF.

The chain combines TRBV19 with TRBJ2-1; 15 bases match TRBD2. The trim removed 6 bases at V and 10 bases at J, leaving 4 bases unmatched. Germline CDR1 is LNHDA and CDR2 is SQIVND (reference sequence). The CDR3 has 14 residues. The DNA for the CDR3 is TGTGCCAGTAGCCCGGGACTAGCGGGAGGAGAGCAGTTCTTC. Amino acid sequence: CASSPGLAGGEQFF.

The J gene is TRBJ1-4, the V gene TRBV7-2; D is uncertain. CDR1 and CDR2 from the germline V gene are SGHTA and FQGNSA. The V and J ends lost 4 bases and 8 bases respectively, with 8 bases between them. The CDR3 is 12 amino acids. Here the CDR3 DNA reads TGTGCCAGCAGCTCACTTGGGGAAAAACTGTTTTTT. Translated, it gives CASSSLGEKLFF.

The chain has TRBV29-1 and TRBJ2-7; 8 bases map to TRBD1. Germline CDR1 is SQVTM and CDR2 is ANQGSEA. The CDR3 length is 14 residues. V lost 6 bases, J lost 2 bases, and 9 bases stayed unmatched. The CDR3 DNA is TGCAGCGTAACCTCTTACAGGGGGACCTACGAGCAGTACTTC. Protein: CSVTSYRGTYEQYF.

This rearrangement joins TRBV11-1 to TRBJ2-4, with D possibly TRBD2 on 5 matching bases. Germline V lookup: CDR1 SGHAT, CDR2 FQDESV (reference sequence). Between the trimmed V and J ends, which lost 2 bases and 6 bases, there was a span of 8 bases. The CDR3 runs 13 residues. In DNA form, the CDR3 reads TGTGCCAGCAGCTTAAATAGCGTAAACATTCAGTACTTC. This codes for CASSLNSVNIQYF. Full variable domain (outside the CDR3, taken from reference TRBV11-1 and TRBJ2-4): EAEVAQSPRYKITEKSQAVAFWCDPISGHATLYWYRQILGQGPELLVQFQDESVVDDSQLPKDRFSAERLKGVDSTLKIQPAELGDSAMYLCASSLNSVNIQYFGAGTRLSVL.

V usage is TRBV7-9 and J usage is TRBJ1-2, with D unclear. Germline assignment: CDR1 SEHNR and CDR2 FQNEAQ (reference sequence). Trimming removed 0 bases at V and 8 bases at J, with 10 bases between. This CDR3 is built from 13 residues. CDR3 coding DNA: TGTGCCAGCAGCTTAGCGGAAACCGAAGGCTACACCTTC. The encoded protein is CASSLAETEGYTF.

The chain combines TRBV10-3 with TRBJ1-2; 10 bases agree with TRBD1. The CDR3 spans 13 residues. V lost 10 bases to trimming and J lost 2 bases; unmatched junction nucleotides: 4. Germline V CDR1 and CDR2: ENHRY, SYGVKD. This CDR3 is CASKGQGNYGYTF. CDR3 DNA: TGTGCCAGCAAGGGACAGGGGAACTATGGCTACACCTTC.

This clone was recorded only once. The CDR3 protein is CATTDLTEQYF. CDR3 nucleotide sequence: TGTGCCACCACGGACTTGACAGAGCAGTACTTC. J is TRBJ2-4 and V is TRBV2; D may match TRBD1 or TRBD2 (5 bases each). Germline V CDR1 and CDR2: SNHLY, FYNNEI. The CDR3 contains 11 residues. V gave up 10 bases and J gave up 13 bases, with 17 bases separating them.